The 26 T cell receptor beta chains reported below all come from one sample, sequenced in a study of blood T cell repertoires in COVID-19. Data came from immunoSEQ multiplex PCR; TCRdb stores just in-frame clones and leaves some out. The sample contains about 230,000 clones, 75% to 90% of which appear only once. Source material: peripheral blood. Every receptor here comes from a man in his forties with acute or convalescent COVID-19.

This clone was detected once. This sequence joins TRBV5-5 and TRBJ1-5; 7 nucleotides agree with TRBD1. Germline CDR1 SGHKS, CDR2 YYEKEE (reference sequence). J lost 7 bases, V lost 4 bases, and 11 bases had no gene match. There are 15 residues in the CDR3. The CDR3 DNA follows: TGTGCCAGCAGCAAAACGGGACAGTGGGGACAGCCCCAGCATTTT. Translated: CASSKTGQWGQPQHF.

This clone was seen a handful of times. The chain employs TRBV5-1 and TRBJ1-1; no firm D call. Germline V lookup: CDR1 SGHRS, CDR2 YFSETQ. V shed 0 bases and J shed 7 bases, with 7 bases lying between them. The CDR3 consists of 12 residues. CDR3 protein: CASSLVADEAFF. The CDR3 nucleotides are TGCGCCAGCAGCTTGGTAGCCGATGAAGCTTTCTTT.

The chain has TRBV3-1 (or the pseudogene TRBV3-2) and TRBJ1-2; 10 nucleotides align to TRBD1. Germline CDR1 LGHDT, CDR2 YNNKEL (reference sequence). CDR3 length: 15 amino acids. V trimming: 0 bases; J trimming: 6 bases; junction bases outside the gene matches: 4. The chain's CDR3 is CASSQDWGTGDGYTF. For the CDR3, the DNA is TGTGCCAGCAGCCAAGATTGGGGGACAGGGGATGGCTACACCTTC.

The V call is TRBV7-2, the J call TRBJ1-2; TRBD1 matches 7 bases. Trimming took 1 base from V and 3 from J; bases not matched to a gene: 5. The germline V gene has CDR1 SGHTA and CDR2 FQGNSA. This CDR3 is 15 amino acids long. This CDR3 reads CASSLVPGGDYGYTF. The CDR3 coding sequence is TGTGCCAGCAGCTTAGTCCCAGGGGGAGACTATGGCTACACCTTC.

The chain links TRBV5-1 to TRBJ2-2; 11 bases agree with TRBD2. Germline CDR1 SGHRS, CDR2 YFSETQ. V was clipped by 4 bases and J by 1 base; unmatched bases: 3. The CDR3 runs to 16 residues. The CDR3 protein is CASSNLAGGNTGELFF. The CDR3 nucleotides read TGCGCCAGCAGCAACCTAGCGGGAGGGAACACCGGGGAGCTGTTTTTT.

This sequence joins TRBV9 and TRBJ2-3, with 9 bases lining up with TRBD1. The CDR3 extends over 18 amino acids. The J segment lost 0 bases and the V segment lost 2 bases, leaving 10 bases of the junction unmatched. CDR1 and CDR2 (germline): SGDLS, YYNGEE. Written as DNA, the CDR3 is TGTGCCAGCAGCGTCTTACCGGGACAGGGCTCTAGCACAGATACGCAGTATTTT. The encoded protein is CASSVLPGQGSSTDTQYF.

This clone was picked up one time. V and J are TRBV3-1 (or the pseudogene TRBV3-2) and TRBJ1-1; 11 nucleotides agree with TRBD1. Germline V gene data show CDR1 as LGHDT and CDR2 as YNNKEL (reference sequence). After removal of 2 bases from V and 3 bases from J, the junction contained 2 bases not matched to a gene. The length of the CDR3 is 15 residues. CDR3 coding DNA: TGTGCCAGCAGCCAATGGGGACAGGGGGACACTGAAGCTTTCTTT. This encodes CASSQWGQGDTEAFF.

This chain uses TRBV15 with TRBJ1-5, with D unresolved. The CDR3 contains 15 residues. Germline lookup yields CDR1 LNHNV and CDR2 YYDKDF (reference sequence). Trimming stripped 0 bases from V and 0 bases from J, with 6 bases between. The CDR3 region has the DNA TGTGCCACCAGCAGAGACAGTTATAGCAATCAGCCCCAGCATTTT. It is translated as CATSRDSYSNQPQHF.

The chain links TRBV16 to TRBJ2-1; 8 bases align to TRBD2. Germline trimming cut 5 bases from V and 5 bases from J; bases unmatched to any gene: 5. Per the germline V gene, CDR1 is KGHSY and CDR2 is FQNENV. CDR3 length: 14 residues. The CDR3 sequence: CASSVGRANNEQFF. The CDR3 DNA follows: TGTGCCAGCAGCGTCGGGAGGGCCAACAATGAGCAGTTCTTC.

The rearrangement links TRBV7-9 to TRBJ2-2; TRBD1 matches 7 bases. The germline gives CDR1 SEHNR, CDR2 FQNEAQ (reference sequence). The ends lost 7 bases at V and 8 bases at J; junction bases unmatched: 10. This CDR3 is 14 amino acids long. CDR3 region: CASTRSGTAGELFF. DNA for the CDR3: TGTGCCAGCACGCGATCCGGGACAGCAGGGGAGCTGTTTTTT.

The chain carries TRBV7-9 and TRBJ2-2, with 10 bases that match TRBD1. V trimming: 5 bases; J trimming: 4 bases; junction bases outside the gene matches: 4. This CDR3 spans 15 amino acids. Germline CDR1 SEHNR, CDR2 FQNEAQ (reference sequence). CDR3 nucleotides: TGTGCCAGCAGCCCCTGGACAGGGGGCACCGGGGAGCTGTTTTTT. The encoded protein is CASSPWTGGTGELFF.

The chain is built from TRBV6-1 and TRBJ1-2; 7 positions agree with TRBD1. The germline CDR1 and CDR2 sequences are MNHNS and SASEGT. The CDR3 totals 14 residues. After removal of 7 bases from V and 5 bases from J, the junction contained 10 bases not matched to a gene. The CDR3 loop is CASTFGTEQYGYTF. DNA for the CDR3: TGTGCCAGCACCTTTGGGACAGAGCAATATGGCTACACCTTC.

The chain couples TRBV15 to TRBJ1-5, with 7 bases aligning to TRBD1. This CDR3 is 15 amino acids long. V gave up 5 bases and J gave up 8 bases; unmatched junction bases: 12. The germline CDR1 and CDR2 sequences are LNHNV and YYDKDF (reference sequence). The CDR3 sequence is CATSVRQGGAEPQHF. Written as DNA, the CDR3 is TGTGCCACCAGCGTCCGACAGGGCGGTGCGGAGCCCCAGCATTTT.

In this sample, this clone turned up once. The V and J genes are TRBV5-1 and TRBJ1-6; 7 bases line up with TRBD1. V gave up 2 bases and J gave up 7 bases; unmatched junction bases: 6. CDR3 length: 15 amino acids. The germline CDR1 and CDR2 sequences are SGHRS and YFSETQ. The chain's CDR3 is CASSLRAGGNSPLHF. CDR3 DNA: TGCGCCAGCAGCTTACGTGCAGGGGGGAATTCACCCCTCCACTTT.

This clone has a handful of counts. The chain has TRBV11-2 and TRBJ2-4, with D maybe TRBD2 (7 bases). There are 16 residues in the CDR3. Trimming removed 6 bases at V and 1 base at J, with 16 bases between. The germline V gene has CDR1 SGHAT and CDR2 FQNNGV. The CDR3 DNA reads TGTGCCAGCAGGGATGGGGGGGGCGCGGCCAAAAACATTCAGTACTTC. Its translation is CASRDGGGAAKNIQYF. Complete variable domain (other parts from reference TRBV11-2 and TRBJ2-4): EAGVAQSPRYKIIEKRQSVAFWCNPISGHATLYWYQQILGQGPKLLIQFQNNGVVDDSQLPKDRFSAERLKGVDSTLKIQPAKLEDSAVYLCASRDGGGAAKNIQYFGAGTRLSVL.

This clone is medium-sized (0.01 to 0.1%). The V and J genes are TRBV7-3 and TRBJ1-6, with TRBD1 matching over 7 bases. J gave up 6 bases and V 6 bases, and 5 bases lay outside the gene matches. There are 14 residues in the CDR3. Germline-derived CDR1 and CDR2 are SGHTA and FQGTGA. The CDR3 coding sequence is TGTGCCAGCAGTCGGGACAGATCTAATTCACCCCTCCACTTT. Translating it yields CASSRDRSNSPLHF. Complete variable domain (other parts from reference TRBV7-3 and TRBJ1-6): GAGVSQTPSNKVTEKGKYVELRCDPISGHTALYWYRQSLGQGPEFLIYFQGTGAADDSGLPNDRFFAVRPEGSVSTLKIQRTERGDSAVYLCASSRDRSNSPLHFGNGTRLTVT.

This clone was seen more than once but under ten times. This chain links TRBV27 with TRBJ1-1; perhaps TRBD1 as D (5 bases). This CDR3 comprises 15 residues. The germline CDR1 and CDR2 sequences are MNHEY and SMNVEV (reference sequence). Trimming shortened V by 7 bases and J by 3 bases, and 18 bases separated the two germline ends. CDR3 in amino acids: CASTRSRDFYTEAFF. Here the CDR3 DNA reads TGTGCCAGCACCCGATCAAGGGACTTCTACACTGAAGCTTTCTTT.

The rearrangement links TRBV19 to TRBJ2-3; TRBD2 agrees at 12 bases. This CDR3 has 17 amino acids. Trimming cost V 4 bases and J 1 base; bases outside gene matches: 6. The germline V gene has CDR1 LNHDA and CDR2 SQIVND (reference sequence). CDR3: CASSTRTSGARTDTQYF. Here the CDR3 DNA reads TGTGCCAGTAGTACCCGGACTAGCGGGGCCCGCACAGATACGCAGTATTTT. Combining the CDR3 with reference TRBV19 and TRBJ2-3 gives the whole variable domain DGGITQSPKYLFRKEGQNVTLSCEQNLNHDAMYWYRQDPGQGLRLIYYSQIVNDFQKGDIAEGYSVSREKKESFPLTVTSAQKNPTAFYLCASSTRTSGARTDTQYFGPGTRLTVL.

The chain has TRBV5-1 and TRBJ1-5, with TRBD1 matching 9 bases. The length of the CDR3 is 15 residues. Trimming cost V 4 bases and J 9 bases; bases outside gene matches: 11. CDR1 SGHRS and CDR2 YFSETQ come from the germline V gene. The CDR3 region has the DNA TGCGCCAGCAGCCCGGAATGGGGACAGGGCTTGCCCCAGCATTTT. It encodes CASSPEWGQGLPQHF.

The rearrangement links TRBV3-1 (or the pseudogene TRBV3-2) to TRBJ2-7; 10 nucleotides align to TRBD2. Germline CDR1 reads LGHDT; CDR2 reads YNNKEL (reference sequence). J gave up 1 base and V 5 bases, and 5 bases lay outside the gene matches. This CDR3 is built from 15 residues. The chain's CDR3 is CASSGFSGRSYEQYF. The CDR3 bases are TGTGCCAGCAGCGGCTTTAGCGGGAGGTCCTACGAGCAGTACTTC.

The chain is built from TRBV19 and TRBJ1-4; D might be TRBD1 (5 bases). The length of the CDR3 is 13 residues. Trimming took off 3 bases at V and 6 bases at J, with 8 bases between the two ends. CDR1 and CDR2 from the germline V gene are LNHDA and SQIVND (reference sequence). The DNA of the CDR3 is TGTGCCAGTAGTATGGGGCCGGATGAAAAACTGTTTTTT. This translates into CASSMGPDEKLFF.

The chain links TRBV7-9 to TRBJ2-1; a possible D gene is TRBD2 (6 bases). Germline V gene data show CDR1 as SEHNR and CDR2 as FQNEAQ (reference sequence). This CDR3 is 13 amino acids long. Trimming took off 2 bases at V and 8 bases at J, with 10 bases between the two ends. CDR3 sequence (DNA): TGTGCCAGCAGCTTATCGGGAGTTGATGAGCAGTTCTTC. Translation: CASSLSGVDEQFF.

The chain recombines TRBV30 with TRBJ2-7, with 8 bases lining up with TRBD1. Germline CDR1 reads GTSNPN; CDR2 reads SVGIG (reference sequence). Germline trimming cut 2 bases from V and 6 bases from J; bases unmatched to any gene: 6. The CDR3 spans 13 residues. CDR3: CAWSRQGTGEQYF. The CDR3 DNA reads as TGTGCCTGGAGTCGGCAGGGGACAGGCGAGCAGTACTTC. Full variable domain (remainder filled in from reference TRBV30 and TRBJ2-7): SQTIHQWPATLVQPVGSPLSLECTVEGTSNPNLYWYRQAAGRGLQLLFYSVGIGQISSEVPQNLSASRPQDRQFILSSKKLLLSDSGFYLCAWSRQGTGEQYFGPGTRLTVT.

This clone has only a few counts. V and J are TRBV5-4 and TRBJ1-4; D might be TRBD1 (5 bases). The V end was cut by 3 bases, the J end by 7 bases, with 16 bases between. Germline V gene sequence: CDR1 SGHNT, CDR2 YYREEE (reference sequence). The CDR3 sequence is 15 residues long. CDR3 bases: TGTGCCAGCAGCTCGGGGGTCGGGGCCGGTGAAAAACTGTTTTTT. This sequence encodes CASSSGVGAGEKLFF.

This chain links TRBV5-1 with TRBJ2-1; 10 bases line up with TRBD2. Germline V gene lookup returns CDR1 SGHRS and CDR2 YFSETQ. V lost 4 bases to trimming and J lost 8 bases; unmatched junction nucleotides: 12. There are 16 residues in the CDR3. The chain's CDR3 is CASSLNLAGGWDEQFF. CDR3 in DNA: TGCGCCAGCAGCCTTAACTTAGCGGGAGGCTGGGATGAGCAGTTCTTC.

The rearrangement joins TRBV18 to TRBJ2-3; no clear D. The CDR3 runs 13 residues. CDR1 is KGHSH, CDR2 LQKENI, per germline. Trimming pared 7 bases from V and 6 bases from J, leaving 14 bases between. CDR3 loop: CASCYGALDTQYF. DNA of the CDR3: TGTGCCAGCTGCTACGGAGCCTTGGATACGCAGTATTTT.